These 30 T cell receptor beta chains originate from one sample sequenced in a study of T cells in Graves' hyperthyroidism and ophthalmopathy. The investigators amplified TCR beta CDR3 regions from RNA transcripts. Initially, a first-round RT-PCR of the TCR CDR3 employed the HTBI primer set. Via MiXCR, TCRdb re-called the multiplex PCR reads, giving one row per CDR3 protein. The sample includes over 500,000 distinct CDR3 sequences, 17% of them seen just once. The sample consisted of blood. Receptors were obtained from a woman aged 18-30 years with Graves' ophthalmopathy.

Many counts were recorded for this clonotype. J is TRBJ2-7 and V is TRBV5-1, with no clear D. Trimming took off 4 bases at V and 1 base at J, with 12 bases between the two ends. CDR3 length: 14 residues. Per germline, CDR1 SGHRS and CDR2 YFSETQ. CDR3 DNA sequence: TGCGCCAGCAGCCCTCGTATCGGTTCCTACGAGCAGTACTTC. Amino acids: CASSPRIGSYEQYF.

At least ten counts were recorded for this clonotype. The chain recombines TRBV2 with TRBJ2-3, with TRBD2 matching over 7 bases. Germline V gene data show CDR1 as SNHLY and CDR2 as FYNNEI. This CDR3 has 13 amino acids. V trimming: 4 bases; J trimming: 10 bases; junction bases outside the gene matches: 8. The CDR3 region is CASSAVTSSAQYF. The DNA for the CDR3 is TGTGCCAGCAGTGCGGTGACTAGCAGTGCGCAGTATTTT.

This clonotype was observed at least ten times. The chain joins TRBV5-1 to TRBJ1-1; 8 nucleotides agree with TRBD1. The CDR3 has 12 residues. V lost 3 bases and J lost 6; bases outside the gene matches: 1. In germline, CDR1 is SGHRS, CDR2 YFSETQ. This CDR3 reads CASSWTGSEAFF. CDR3 nucleotides: TGCGCCAGCAGCTGGACAGGGTCTGAAGCTTTCTTT. Together with reference TRBV5-1 and TRBJ1-1, the CDR3 gives the full variable domain: KAGVTQTPRYLIKTRGQQVTLSCSPISGHRSVSWYQQTPGQGLQFLFEYFSETQRNKGNFPGRFSGRQFSNSRSEMNVSTLELGDSALYLCASSWTGSEAFFGQGTRLTVV.

This clonotype was seen ten or more times. The V gene is TRBV5-1, the J gene TRBJ2-1; D remains unclear. Germline assignment: CDR1 SGHRS and CDR2 YFSETQ. The V and J ends lost 2 bases and 9 bases respectively, with 12 bases between them. The CDR3 has 13 residues. The CDR3 loop reads CASSFPPHGEQFF. DNA for the CDR3: TGCGCCAGCAGCTTTCCCCCCCACGGTGAGCAGTTCTTC.

This sequence joins TRBV7-2 and TRBJ2-7, with 9 bases identical to TRBD1. The ends lost 5 bases at V and 6 bases at J; junction bases unmatched: 11. Germline lookup yields CDR1 SGHTA and CDR2 FQGNSA. The CDR3 sequence is 15 residues long. Here the CDR3 DNA reads TGTGCCAGCAGCCCGCACAGGGGGCGCAAGGGCGAGCAGTACTTC. It is translated as CASSPHRGRKGEQYF.

This clonotype has a count of ten or more. The chain joins TRBV11-2 to TRBJ2-1; D uncertain. The V end lost 5 bases, the J end lost 5 bases, and 10 bases lay between the germline ends. Germline V gene lookup returns CDR1 SGHAT and CDR2 FQNNGV. The CDR3 covers 13 residues. CDR3 bases: TGTGCCAGCAGCCTCGTCTGGGACAATGAGCAGTTCTTC. It encodes CASSLVWDNEQFF.

CDR3 DNA sequence: TGTGCCAGTCGCGGCCAAAAGGGGAACTTAAACTATGGCAATCAGCCCCAGCATTTT. Residues: CASRGQKGNLNYGNQPQHF. This chain connects TRBV6-2 or TRBV6-3 to TRBJ1-5; D might be TRBD1 (5 bases). V was pared by 9 bases and J by 2 bases, with 29 bases between. Germline loops: CDR1 MNHEY, CDR2 SVGEGT. This CDR3 comprises 19 residues.

V usage is TRBV6-2 or TRBV6-3 and J usage is TRBJ2-6, with 7 bases matching TRBD1. The V and J ends lost 6 bases and 2 bases, in that order; junction bases with no gene match: 4. Germline CDR1 reads MNHEY; CDR2 reads SVGEGT. The CDR3 length is 15 residues. CDR3 in DNA: TGTGCCAGCAGAATGGGACAGACTGGGGCCAACGTCCTGACTTTC. Its protein is CASRMGQTGANVLTF.

In its sample, this clonotype was seen many times. The CDR3 DNA is TGTGCCAGCTCACCTGAGTGGGCTACCCAGGGGAACACTGAAGCTTTCTTT. Translation: CASSPEWATQGNTEAFF. The chain combines TRBV18 with TRBJ1-1, with D tentatively TRBD1 (5 bases). Deletions cut 3 bases from V and 1 base from J, with 18 bases between. The CDR3 is 17 amino acids. Germline V gene data show CDR1 as KGHSH and CDR2 as LQKENI.

The chain uses TRBV6-1 and TRBJ1-1; 7 nucleotides match TRBD1. Germline CDR1 MNHNS, CDR2 SASEGT. The CDR3 has 15 amino acids. Germline trimming cut 5 bases from V and 4 bases from J; bases unmatched to any gene: 10. The CDR3 coding sequence is TGTGCCAGCAGTAAACTGACAGGGTTCGGCACTGAAGCTTTCTTT. It codes for CASSKLTGFGTEAFF.

Only a few counts were recorded for this clonotype. The rearrangement links TRBV3-1 to TRBJ2-7; the D is unclear. Trimming left V 2 bases short and J 4 bases short, with 3 bases between. The CDR3 contains 11 residues. Germline V CDR1 and CDR2: LGHDT, YNNKEL (reference sequence). The CDR3 DNA is TGTGCCAGCAGCCAACAGTACGAGCAGTACTTC. Amino acid sequence: CASSQQYEQYF.

This clonotype has just a few counts. The chain is built from TRBV7-6 and TRBJ1-1; no clear D gene. The germline V gene has CDR1 SGHVS and CDR2 FNYEAQ. This CDR3 region has 13 residues. The V gene lost 0 bases and the J gene lost 7 bases, with 9 bases spanning the gap. The CDR3 reads CASSLAAQSEAFF. CDR3 coding DNA: TGTGCCAGCAGCTTAGCGGCGCAGAGTGAAGCTTTCTTT.

This clonotype was found many times. This chain links TRBV11-3 with TRBJ2-2, with D unclear. Per germline, CDR1 SGHNT and CDR2 YENEEA. V was pared by 5 bases and J by 6 bases, with 19 bases between. The CDR3 extends over 16 amino acids. This CDR3 reads CASSPSFTPAAGELFF. CDR3 DNA: TGTGCCAGCAGCCCAAGTTTTACTCCCGCGGCCGGGGAGCTGTTTTTT.

The chain is built from TRBV6-1 and TRBJ2-5, with D possibly TRBD2 on 6 matching bases. V shed 2 bases and J shed 4 bases, with 8 bases lying between them. CDR1 and CDR2 from the germline V gene are MNHNS and SASEGT. The CDR3 extends over 13 amino acids. In DNA, the CDR3 is TGTGCCAGCAGTGAATGGCGGGGAGAGACCCAGTACTTC. Its protein product is CASSEWRGETQYF.

The rearrangement joins TRBV6-1 to TRBJ1-4; D may be TRBD1 (5 bases). The germline V gene encodes CDR1 MNHNS and CDR2 SASEGT. V gave up 7 bases and J gave up 0 bases, with 15 bases separating them. CDR3 length equals 16 residues. The CDR3 region is CASKSTAYATNEKLFF. Here the CDR3 DNA reads TGTGCCAGCAAATCGACAGCTTATGCAACTAATGAAAAACTGTTTTTT.

This chain connects TRBV29-1 to TRBJ1-2, with a weak D call TRBD1 (6 bases). This CDR3 region has 13 residues. CDR1 and CDR2 (germline): SQVTM, ANQGSEA. Trimming removed 2 bases at V and 3 bases at J, with 10 bases between. CDR3 amino acids: CSVETGIDYGYTF. The CDR3, as DNA: TGCAGCGTTGAAACAGGGATAGACTATGGCTACACCTTC.

In its sample, this clonotype was seen many times. One end of the junction fails to match germline, which may point to a read error. This chain connects TRBV6-6 to TRBJ2-1; 8 bases line up with TRBD2. The CDR3 is 17 residues long. CDR1 and CDR2 from the germline V gene are MNHNY and SVGAGI (reference sequence). For the CDR3, the DNA is TGTGCCAACAGTTACCCCTCAAATAGCGGGGTGGGCAATGAGCAGTTCTTC. The encoded protein is CANSYPSNSGVGNEQFF.

This clonotype was seen a handful of times. This CDR3 is CAWNGGENEQFF. CDR3 bases: TGTGCCTGGAATGGGGGCGAAAATGAGCAGTTCTTC. The V call is TRBV30, the J call TRBJ2-1, with D possibly being TRBD1 (6 bases). From germline, CDR1 is GTSNPN and CDR2 SVGIG (reference sequence). V dropped 4 bases and J dropped 7 bases, with 11 bases sitting between them. The CDR3 loop spans 12 amino acids.

This clonotype was counted between two and nine times. The V and J genes are TRBV6-2 or TRBV6-3 and TRBJ2-1, with D possibly being TRBD2 (6 bases). CDR3 length equals 15 residues. The germline V gene has CDR1 MNHEY and CDR2 SVGEGT. V lost 2 bases to trimming and J lost 6 bases, with 14 bases between them. Written as DNA, the CDR3 is TGTGCCAGCAGTTACCTACCTCGAGCGGGCAATGAGCAGTTCTTC. It codes for CASSYLPRAGNEQFF.

This clonotype occurred many times. The chain is built from TRBV27 and TRBJ1-1, with TRBD1 as a possible D gene (5 bases). Germline lookup yields CDR1 MNHEY and CDR2 SMNVEV (reference sequence). The ends were cut back, 5 bases at V and 4 bases at J, with 17 bases in the middle. CDR3 length equals 15 residues. Here the CDR3 DNA reads TGTGCCAGCAGTGGGGGGTGGGGGAGGACCACTGAAGCTTTCTTT. This sequence encodes CASSGGWGRTTEAFF.

The sample holds a few counts of this clonotype. The V gene is TRBV6-2 or TRBV6-3, the J gene TRBJ1-1; a possible D gene is TRBD1 (5 bases). Per germline, CDR1 MNHEY and CDR2 SVGEGT. Trimming took off 4 bases at V and 1 base at J, with 16 bases between the two ends. The CDR3 extends over 16 amino acids. The CDR3 DNA reads as TGTGCCAGCAGTTTCGCACCGGGGCAGGGGAACACTGAAGCTTTCTTT. This codes for CASSFAPGQGNTEAFF.

This chain joins TRBV19 and TRBJ2-7; unclear D gene. CDR1 and CDR2 from the germline V gene are LNHDA and SQIVND (reference sequence). The germline V and J ends were trimmed by 5 bases and 1 base, with 15 bases remaining between them. The CDR3 is 15 residues long. The CDR3: CASSPSDGVSYEQYF. Here the CDR3 DNA reads TGTGCCAGTAGTCCCTCTGACGGAGTATCCTACGAGCAGTACTTC.

Points on this clonotype: A much larger clone is a single base away; this may be a read error. The rearrangement uses TRBV13 and TRBJ1-2; D is unresolved. Looked up from germline, CDR1 is PRHDT and CDR2 is FYEKMQ (reference sequence). CDR3 size: 14 residues. Trimming stripped 5 bases from V and 4 bases from J, with 14 bases between. The CDR3 is CASSREWQTYGYTF. The CDR3, as DNA: TGTGCCAGCAGCCGAGAGTGGCAGACCTATGGCTACACCTTC.

This chain links TRBV2 with TRBJ2-5; 11 bases are shared with TRBD2. The trim removed 7 bases at V and 2 bases at J, leaving 3 bases unmatched. The germline CDR1 and CDR2 sequences are SNHLY and FYNNEI. CDR3 size: 14 residues. The CDR3 loop is CASKLAGEQETQYF. CDR3 DNA: TGTGCCAGCAAACTAGCGGGAGAACAAGAGACCCAGTACTTC.

For this clonotype: This may be a read error: a much more frequent sequence differs by one nucleotide. This chain links TRBV27 with TRBJ1-2; 12 bases match TRBD1. Germline CDR1 MNHEY, CDR2 SMNVEV (reference sequence). The CDR3 length is 14 residues. CDR3 amino acids: CASRGQGAHYGCTF. The CDR3 region has the DNA TGTGCCAGCAGGGGACAGGGGGCCCACTATGGCTGCACCTTC.

This clonotype was detected only once. Just one base apart from a much larger clone, this may be a read error. The CDR3 does not close with the conserved phenylalanine or tryptophan, likely indicating a read error. The chain carries TRBV30 and TRBJ1-6, with 7 bases matching TRBD1. There are 15 residues in the CDR3. Germline-derived CDR1 and CDR2 are GTSNPN and SVGIG (reference sequence). The V and J ends lost 3 bases and 10 bases, in that order; junction bases with no gene match: 12. CDR3 protein: CAWSLSGTVLSPLHL. In DNA, the CDR3 is TGTGCCTGGAGCCTCTCCGGGACAGTTCTCTCACCCCTCCACTTA.

This rearrangement joins TRBV7-8 to TRBJ1-5; D is unclear. The CDR3 extends over 14 amino acids. Germline CDR1 SGHVS, CDR2 FQNEAQ. V dropped 4 bases and J dropped 6 bases, with 13 bases sitting between them. The CDR3 spells CASSSTPGAQPQHF. The CDR3 DNA reads TGTGCCAGCAGCTCCACACCGGGCGCTCAGCCCCAGCATTTT.

This clonotype was counted many times. The chain carries TRBV28 and TRBJ1-2; D not resolved. CDR1 and CDR2 from the germline V gene are MDHEN and SYDVKM. The ends were cut back, 2 bases at V and 5 bases at J, with 21 bases in the middle. The CDR3 spans 17 residues. CDR3 sequence: CASSLDVELRPYYGYTF. The CDR3 DNA follows: TGTGCCAGCAGTTTAGATGTCGAACTTAGGCCGTATTATGGCTACACCTTC.

This clonotype was counted a few times. The chain is built from TRBV4-1 and TRBJ2-7, with TRBD2 matching 8 bases. The junction had 6 bases not matched to a gene; V was cut back by 4 bases and J by 1 base. The CDR3 loop spans 15 amino acids. The germline V gene has CDR1 MGHRA and CDR2 YSYEKL. CDR3 sequence: CASSLRIAGSYEQYF. CDR3 coding DNA: TGCGCCAGCAGCCTTAGGATAGCGGGATCCTACGAGCAGTACTTC.

Concerning this clonotype itself: This may come from a read error, since a much larger clone is one base off. V and J are TRBV19 and TRBJ2-1; no firm D call. Germline CDR1 reads LNHDA; CDR2 reads SQIVND (reference sequence). The CDR3 is 13 amino acids. CDR3 sequence: CASSIGEYNEQSF. CDR3 DNA sequence: TGTGCCAGTAGTATCGGCGAGTACAATGAGCAGTCCTTC.